The 23 T cell receptor beta chains below all came from one sample that was sequenced in a study of blood T cell repertoires in COVID-19. Measured with immunoSEQ multiplex PCR; TCRdb has only the in-frame clones, and not every one. The table includes about 63,000 clones, around four fifths detected once. Sequencing input: peripheral blood. The receptors stem from a human donor in a cohort sampled during active COVID-19.

The genes are TRBV9 and TRBJ1-3; a weak D match, TRBD1 (6 bases). Germline CDR1 is SGDLS and CDR2 is YYNGEE. V lost 0 bases and J 2 bases, leaving 9 bases between the germline ends. This CDR3 is built from 15 residues. CDR3 DNA sequence: TGTGCCAGCAGCGTAGGTACAGGGCCTGGAAACACCATATATTTT. Translated, it gives CASSVGTGPGNTIYF. Variable domain in full (rest from reference TRBV9 and TRBJ1-3): DSGVTQTPKHLITATGQRVTLRCSPRSGDLSVYWYQQSLDQGLQFLIQYYNGEERAKGNILERFSAQQFPDLHSELNLSSLELGDSALYFCASSVGTGPGNTIYFGEGSWLTVV.

The rearrangement joins TRBV7-2 to TRBJ1-5; possible D gene TRBD1, 5 bases. This CDR3 spans 13 amino acids. CDR1 SGHTA and CDR2 FQGNSA come from the germline V gene. Deletions cut 1 base from V and 5 bases from J, with 6 bases between. The CDR3 bases are TGTGCCAGCAGCTTAGGGGGCTATCAGCCCCAGCATTTT. Translating it yields CASSLGGYQPQHF.

This clone was counted many times. The chain joins TRBV5-1 to TRBJ2-7; D possibly corresponds to TRBD1 (6 bases). Germline values: CDR1 SGHRS, CDR2 YFSETQ. The CDR3 runs 15 residues. V dropped 0 bases and J dropped 3 bases, with 13 bases sitting between them. CDR3 nucleotide sequence: TGCGCCAGCAGCTTGGGACAGGCTTATTTCTACGAGCAGTACTTC. Residues: CASSLGQAYFYEQYF.

The J gene is TRBJ2-6, the V gene TRBV14; no clear D. CDR1 is SGHDN and CDR2 is FVKESK in the germline V gene. The CDR3 consists of 14 residues. Trimming stripped 6 bases from V and 0 bases from J, with 6 bases between. The CDR3 bases are TGTGCCAGCAGTCTAAGCTCTGGGGCCAACGTCCTGACTTTC. This translates into CASSLSSGANVLTF. The variable domain in full, with the rest retrieved from reference TRBV14 and TRBJ2-6, is EAGVTQFPSHSVIEKGQTVTLRCDPISGHDNLYWYRRVMGKEIKFLLHFVKESKQDESGMPNNRFLAERTGGTYSTLKVQPAELEDSGVYFCASSLSSGANVLTFGAGSRLTVL.

This clone was counted once. The rearrangement uses TRBV29-1 and TRBJ2-7; the D is unclear. V was trimmed by 7 bases and J by 0 bases, leaving 19 bases between them. The length of the CDR3 is 15 residues. The germline V gene encodes CDR1 SQVTM and CDR2 ANQGSEA. The CDR3 bases are TGCAGCGCTGGTAGTGGCGGCACCAGCTCCTACGAGCAGTACTTC. It specifies CSAGSGGTSSYEQYF.

This chain links TRBV7-9 with TRBJ2-5; D is possibly TRBD1 (5 bases). The length of the CDR3 is 13 residues. Trimming shortened V by 5 bases and J by 3 bases, and 10 bases separated the two germline ends. Germline V gene sequence: CDR1 SEHNR, CDR2 FQNEAQ (reference sequence). CDR3 loop: CASSPRQKETQYF. CDR3 DNA: TGTGCCAGCAGCCCTCGACAGAAAGAGACCCAGTACTTC.

In this sample, this clone turned up once. The CDR3 region is CASSLGSGGRGGTGNTIYF. For the CDR3, the DNA is TGCGCCAGCAGCTTGGGATCGGGAGGCAGGGGCGGGACTGGAAACACCATATATTTT. The V gene is TRBV5-1, the J gene TRBJ1-3, with D maybe TRBD1 (6 bases). The CDR3 loop spans 19 amino acids. CDR1 and CDR2 from the germline V gene are SGHRS and YFSETQ. Trimming cost V 0 bases and J 2 bases, with 21 bases left between them.

The J gene is TRBJ2-3, the V gene TRBV10-3; 7 nucleotides agree with TRBD2. Losses at the gene ends were 0 bases for V and 7 bases for J; bases not matched to a gene: 10. Per the germline V gene, CDR1 is ENHRY and CDR2 is SYGVKD. CDR3 length: 16 amino acids. In nucleotides, the CDR3 is TGTGCCATCAGTGAGTCGGTGCGGGAGCTGGGTAATACGCAGTATTTT. This gives the protein CAISESVRELGNTQYF.

Here the CDR3 DNA reads TGTGCCAGTAGGAGGCAGGGGAGCTCCTACGAGCAGTACTTC. It translates to CASRRQGSSYEQYF. V usage is TRBV19 and J usage is TRBJ2-7; D perhaps matches TRBD1 (6 bases). Germline CDR1 LNHDA, CDR2 SQIVND (reference sequence). The CDR3 loop spans 14 amino acids. Trimming took 6 bases from V and 0 from J, leaving 12 bases between them.

The chain is built from TRBV6-6 and TRBJ2-1, with 10 bases identical to TRBD1. The germline V gene has CDR1 MNHNY and CDR2 SVGAGI (reference sequence). The CDR3 has 17 amino acids. V shed 5 bases, J shed 0 bases, and the junction held 7 bases outside the gene matches. DNA of the CDR3: TGTGCCAGCAGTCGGGACAGGGGTTTCAGCTCCTACAATGAGCAGTTCTTC. Residues: CASSRDRGFSSYNEQFF.

The chain uses TRBV24-1 and TRBJ2-3, with 11 positions matching TRBD1. This CDR3 contains 18 residues. The V segment lost 6 bases and the J segment 6 bases; nucleotides outside the gene matches: 16. CDR1 KGHDR and CDR2 SFDVKD come from the germline V gene. CDR3 sequence (DNA): TGTGCCACCAGTCCTCGGGAGAGGACAGGGGGCACCCAGGATACGCAGTATTTT. It specifies CATSPRERTGGTQDTQYF.

The chain joins TRBV7-2 to TRBJ1-1; no clear D. CDR3 length equals 14 residues. Germline V gene data show CDR1 as SGHTA and CDR2 as FQGNSA. The V and J ends lost 4 bases and 5 bases respectively, with 14 bases between them. CDR3 coding DNA: TGTGCCAGCAGCTCACTCCGTTCAGGAACTGAAGCTTTCTTT. Translation gives CASSSLRSGTEAFF.

The chain combines TRBV27 with TRBJ1-1; tentatively, D is TRBD1 (5 bases). The CDR3 sequence is 15 residues long. The germline gives CDR1 MNHEY, CDR2 SMNVEV (reference sequence). Trimming removed 5 bases from V and 3 bases from J, with 16 bases in between. The CDR3 DNA is TGTGCCAGCAGTCCCCGCCAGGGTTCGGACACTGAAGCTTTCTTT. It is translated as CASSPRQGSDTEAFF.

J is TRBJ1-2 and V is TRBV7-9; possibly TRBD1 for D (6 bases). Germline CDR1 reads SEHNR; CDR2 reads FQNEAQ (reference sequence). This CDR3 has 14 amino acids. V shed 5 bases and J shed 5 bases, with 15 bases lying between them. CDR3 sequence reads: CASSPGGLVYGYTF. The CDR3 DNA is TGTGCCAGCAGCCCGGGGGGGCTAGTTTATGGCTACACCTTC.

This clone was found once. This CDR3 is also generated by other DNA sequences in the sample. This rearrangement joins TRBV4-3 to TRBJ1-2, with a weak D call TRBD1 (6 bases). V was shortened by 0 bases and J by 3 bases, with 11 bases between the two germline ends. The germline CDR1 and CDR2 sequences are LGHNA and YSLEER. CDR3 length equals 15 residues. The CDR3 sequence is CASSQDPRGDYGYTF. In DNA, the CDR3 is TGCGCCAGCAGCCAAGATCCCAGGGGAGACTATGGCTACACCTTC.

The V gene is TRBV9, the J gene TRBJ2-1; a weak D match, TRBD2 (5 bases). Germline assignment: CDR1 SGDLS and CDR2 YYNGEE. CDR3 length: 14 residues. Trimming left V 0 bases short and J 7 bases short, with 11 bases between. The CDR3 region is CASSVDRGDNEQFF. The CDR3 DNA reads TGTGCCAGCAGCGTAGACCGGGGTGATAATGAGCAGTTCTTC.

CDR3 nucleotide sequence: TGTGCCAGCAGCAACCGCCGGGGGACTTCTGGAAACACCATATATTTT. Its translation is CASSNRRGTSGNTIYF. This sequence joins TRBV7-8 and TRBJ1-3, with D perhaps TRBD1 (5 bases). The CDR3 runs to 16 residues. V lost 5 bases, J lost 1 base, and 15 bases lay in between. CDR1 SGHVS and CDR2 FQNEAQ come from the germline V gene.

This clone was seen only once. This chain uses TRBV29-1 with TRBJ2-3; perhaps TRBD1 as D (5 bases). The CDR3 contains 13 residues. V was pared by 7 bases and J by 4 bases, with 15 bases between. From germline, CDR1 is SQVTM and CDR2 ANQGSEA. This CDR3 reads CSAPSQAADTQYF. The CDR3 DNA reads as TGCAGCGCCCCTTCACAGGCAGCAGATACGCAGTATTTT.

There are many counts of this clone. This chain joins TRBV6-2 or TRBV6-3 and TRBJ1-1; 9 bases are a match to TRBD1. Germline CDR1 is MNHEY and CDR2 is SVGEGT. V trimming: 1 base; J trimming: 2 bases; junction bases outside the gene matches: 2. The CDR3 contains 15 residues. The CDR3 region has the DNA TGTGCCAGCAGTTACTTGGGACAGGGCAACACTGAAGCTTTCTTT. Translated: CASSYLGQGNTEAFF.

The chain links TRBV3-1 (or the pseudogene TRBV3-2) to TRBJ2-1, with 9 nucleotides matching TRBD2. Trimming took 4 bases from V and 1 from J; bases not matched to a gene: 2. Germline lookup yields CDR1 LGHDT and CDR2 YNNKEL (reference sequence). CDR3 length equals 15 residues. The CDR3 bases are TGTGCCAGCAGCCTAGCGGGAGTTTCCTACAATGAGCAGTTCTTC. Its translation: CASSLAGVSYNEQFF.

The chain couples TRBV5-5 to TRBJ1-1; TRBD1 aligns across 9 bases. Germline trimming cut 7 bases from V and 5 bases from J; bases unmatched to any gene: 9. Germline CDR1 reads SGHKS; CDR2 reads YYEKEE (reference sequence). This CDR3 region has 14 residues. The chain's CDR3 is CASSWPGQGTEAFF. The CDR3 DNA reads as TGTGCCAGCTCCTGGCCTGGACAGGGGACTGAAGCTTTCTTT.

The V call is TRBV6-5, the J call TRBJ1-1; maybe TRBD1 (6 bases). The CDR3 runs to 15 residues. Germline V gives CDR1 MNHEY, CDR2 SVGAGI. Trimming removed 6 bases at V and 1 base at J, with 15 bases between. The CDR3 loop reads CASRDRGQPNTEAFF. The CDR3 nucleotides read TGTGCCAGCAGGGACCGGGGACAACCGAACACTGAAGCTTTCTTT.

This chain connects TRBV7-9 to TRBJ1-4; D may be TRBD1 (6 bases). The CDR3 extends over 14 amino acids. V was cut by 6 bases and J by 6 bases, with 14 bases left in between. From germline, CDR1 is SEHNR and CDR2 FQNEAQ (reference sequence). The CDR3 nucleotides read TGTGCCAGCAGTTCAGGGGTGGCGGATGAAAAACTGTTTTTT. Protein: CASSSGVADEKLFF. Full variable domain (remainder filled in from reference TRBV7-9 and TRBJ1-4): DTGVSQNPRHKITKRGQNVTFRCDPISEHNRLYWYRQTLGQGPEFLTYFQNEAQLEKSRLLSDRFSAERPKGSFSTLEIQRTEQGDSAMYLCASSSGVADEKLFFGSGTQLSVL.